The 14 T cell receptor beta chains below all came from one sample that was sequenced in a study of CD8+ T cells in alopecia areata. Once RNA had been extracted, it was reverse transcribed into cDNA to act as the sequencing template. The protocol was immunoSEQ multiplex PCR, while the TCRdb copy is restricted to in-frame clones and leaves out a portion. This table has fewer than 150,000 clones, approximately 60% appearing once. The sequencing input was CD4+ T cells sorted from blood. Receptor source: a human donor in good health.

Here the CDR3 reads CAWRTYQGTYEQYF. The CDR3 DNA reads TGTGCCTGGAGGACGTATCAGGGGACCTACGAGCAGTACTTC. The J gene is TRBJ2-7, the V gene TRBV30; tentative D call: TRBD1 (6 bases). The CDR3 contains 14 residues. The germline V gene has CDR1 GTSNPN and CDR2 SVGIG (reference sequence). Between the trimmed V and J ends, which lost 3 bases and 2 bases, there was a span of 14 bases.

This clone was seen a few times. The chain has TRBV7-9 and TRBJ2-5; TRBD2 is a possible D gene (6 bases). The CDR3 contains 14 residues. V was cut by 3 bases and J by 5 bases, with 13 bases left in between. The germline V gene encodes CDR1 SEHNR and CDR2 FQNEAQ (reference sequence). In DNA form, the CDR3 reads TGTGCCAGCAGCTTCCCGACCGGGGGTGAGACCCAGTACTTC. Translation: CASSFPTGGETQYF.

The chain employs TRBV4-1 and TRBJ2-7, with 15 bases matching TRBD2. Germline CDR1 reads MGHRA; CDR2 reads YSYEKL. Trimming cost V 4 bases and J 2 bases; bases outside gene matches: 3. CDR3 length equals 16 residues. The CDR3 spells CASSPRTSGGAYEQYF. The CDR3 bases are TGCGCCAGCAGCCCCCGGACTAGCGGGGGGGCCTACGAGCAGTACTTC.

The chain recombines TRBV29-1 with TRBJ2-3; possible D gene TRBD2, 6 bases. The CDR3 has 14 residues. CDR1 SQVTM and CDR2 ANQGSEA come from the germline V gene. V was cut by 3 bases and J by 0 bases, with 10 bases left in between. This CDR3 is CSVDGGSSTDTQYF. The CDR3, as DNA: TGCAGCGTTGATGGGGGGTCTAGCACAGATACGCAGTATTTT.

J is TRBJ2-1 and V is TRBV29-1; no reliable D call. This CDR3 region has 13 residues. CDR1 and CDR2 (germline): SQVTM, ANQGSEA. The V end was cut by 7 bases, the J end by 7 bases, with 17 bases between. CDR3 nucleotides: TGCAGCGGCTTAGCAGCCGTGAGAAATGAGCAGTTCTTC. Residues: CSGLAAVRNEQFF.

The genes are TRBV29-1 and TRBJ1-1, with D unresolved. The CDR3 is made up of 12 amino acids. Germline V gene data show CDR1 as SQVTM and CDR2 as ANQGSEA. Trimming shortened V by 5 bases and J by 1 base, and 8 bases separated the two germline ends. CDR3 DNA sequence: TGCAGCGTTTGGGCTTCGAACACTGAAGCTTTCTTT. Residues: CSVWASNTEAFF. The full variable domain, completed using reference TRBV29-1 and TRBJ1-1, is SAVISQKPSRDICQRGTSLTIQCQVDSQVTMMFWYRQQPGQSLTLIATANQGSEATYESGFVIDKFPISRPNLTFSTLTVSNMSPEDSSIYLCSVWASNTEAFFGQGTRLTVV.

V and J are TRBV6-6 and TRBJ2-5; no firm D call. The V and J ends lost 0 bases and 1 base respectively, with 6 bases between them. This CDR3 has 14 amino acids. CDR1 is MNHNY, CDR2 SVGAGI, per germline (reference sequence). In DNA, the CDR3 is TGTGCCAGCAGTTACTCGGGCAGCCAAGAGACCCAGTACTTC. Protein product: CASSYSGSQETQYF.

CDR3 DNA: TGCAGCGCTGACAGGACGAACACTGAAGCTTTCTTT. Its protein product is CSADRTNTEAFF. This rearrangement joins TRBV29-1 to TRBJ1-1; tentatively, D is TRBD1 (6 bases). CDR1 SQVTM and CDR2 ANQGSEA come from the germline V gene. There are 12 residues in the CDR3. Trimming took off 7 bases at V and 1 base at J, with 10 bases between the two ends. The variable domain in full, completed from reference TRBV29-1 and TRBJ1-1, reads SAVISQKPSRDICQRGTSLTIQCQVDSQVTMMFWYRQQPGQSLTLIATANQGSEATYESGFVIDKFPISRPNLTFSTLTVSNMSPEDSSIYLCSADRTNTEAFFGQGTRLTVV.

J is TRBJ2-7 and V is TRBV29-1; tentative D call: TRBD1 (5 bases). CDR3 length equals 14 residues. CDR1 SQVTM and CDR2 ANQGSEA come from the germline V gene. The V and J ends lost 1 base and 3 bases respectively, with 13 bases between them. The CDR3 region has the DNA TGCAGCGTTGAAGTTCGGCAGGGCGGCTACGAGCAGTACTTC. This translates into CSVEVRQGGYEQYF.

The chain recombines TRBV7-9 with TRBJ2-7, with 7 bases fitting TRBD1. The CDR3 totals 14 residues. V lost 4 bases and J lost 0; bases outside the gene matches: 3. From germline, CDR1 is SEHNR and CDR2 FQNEAQ (reference sequence). This chain's CDR3 is CASSSQGSSYEQYF. CDR3 nucleotides: TGTGCCAGCAGCTCACAGGGGAGCTCCTACGAGCAGTACTTC.

This clone was counted only a few times. The chain employs TRBV29-1 and TRBJ2-2; the D gene is possibly TRBD1 (6 bases). There are 15 residues in the CDR3. Germline V gives CDR1 SQVTM, CDR2 ANQGSEA. V gave up 5 bases and J gave up 3 bases, with 16 bases separating them. Here the CDR3 DNA reads TGCAGCGTTCGGCAGGGGTCGCGCGACACCGGGGAGCTGTTTTTT. This codes for CSVRQGSRDTGELFF.

This clone was detected once. This chain connects TRBV29-1 to TRBJ2-5; 9 positions match TRBD2. V shed 7 bases and J 4 bases; nucleotides not matched to a gene: 10. The CDR3 has 14 residues. Germline CDR1 is SQVTM and CDR2 is ANQGSEA. The CDR3 region is CSGRGAGGRETQYF. DNA for the CDR3: TGCAGCGGGCGGGGAGCGGGGGGTAGAGAGACCCAGTACTTC.

The chain is built from TRBV2 and TRBJ1-1; 7 positions agree with TRBD1. Germline V gene lookup returns CDR1 SNHLY and CDR2 FYNNEI. Germline trimming cut 6 bases from V and 6 bases from J; bases unmatched to any gene: 7. The CDR3 has 13 amino acids. The CDR3 region is CASSVDRAAEAFF. The CDR3 region has the DNA TGTGCCAGCAGCGTTGACAGGGCAGCTGAAGCTTTCTTT.

This clone was seen only once. This rearrangement joins TRBV5-1 to TRBJ2-7; no firm D call. The CDR3 runs 15 residues. Trimming removed 4 bases from V and 3 bases from J, with 17 bases in between. Germline values: CDR1 SGHRS, CDR2 YFSETQ. CDR3: CASSPNAAANYEQYF. In DNA, the CDR3 is TGCGCCAGCAGCCCCAACGCGGCGGCCAACTACGAGCAGTACTTC.